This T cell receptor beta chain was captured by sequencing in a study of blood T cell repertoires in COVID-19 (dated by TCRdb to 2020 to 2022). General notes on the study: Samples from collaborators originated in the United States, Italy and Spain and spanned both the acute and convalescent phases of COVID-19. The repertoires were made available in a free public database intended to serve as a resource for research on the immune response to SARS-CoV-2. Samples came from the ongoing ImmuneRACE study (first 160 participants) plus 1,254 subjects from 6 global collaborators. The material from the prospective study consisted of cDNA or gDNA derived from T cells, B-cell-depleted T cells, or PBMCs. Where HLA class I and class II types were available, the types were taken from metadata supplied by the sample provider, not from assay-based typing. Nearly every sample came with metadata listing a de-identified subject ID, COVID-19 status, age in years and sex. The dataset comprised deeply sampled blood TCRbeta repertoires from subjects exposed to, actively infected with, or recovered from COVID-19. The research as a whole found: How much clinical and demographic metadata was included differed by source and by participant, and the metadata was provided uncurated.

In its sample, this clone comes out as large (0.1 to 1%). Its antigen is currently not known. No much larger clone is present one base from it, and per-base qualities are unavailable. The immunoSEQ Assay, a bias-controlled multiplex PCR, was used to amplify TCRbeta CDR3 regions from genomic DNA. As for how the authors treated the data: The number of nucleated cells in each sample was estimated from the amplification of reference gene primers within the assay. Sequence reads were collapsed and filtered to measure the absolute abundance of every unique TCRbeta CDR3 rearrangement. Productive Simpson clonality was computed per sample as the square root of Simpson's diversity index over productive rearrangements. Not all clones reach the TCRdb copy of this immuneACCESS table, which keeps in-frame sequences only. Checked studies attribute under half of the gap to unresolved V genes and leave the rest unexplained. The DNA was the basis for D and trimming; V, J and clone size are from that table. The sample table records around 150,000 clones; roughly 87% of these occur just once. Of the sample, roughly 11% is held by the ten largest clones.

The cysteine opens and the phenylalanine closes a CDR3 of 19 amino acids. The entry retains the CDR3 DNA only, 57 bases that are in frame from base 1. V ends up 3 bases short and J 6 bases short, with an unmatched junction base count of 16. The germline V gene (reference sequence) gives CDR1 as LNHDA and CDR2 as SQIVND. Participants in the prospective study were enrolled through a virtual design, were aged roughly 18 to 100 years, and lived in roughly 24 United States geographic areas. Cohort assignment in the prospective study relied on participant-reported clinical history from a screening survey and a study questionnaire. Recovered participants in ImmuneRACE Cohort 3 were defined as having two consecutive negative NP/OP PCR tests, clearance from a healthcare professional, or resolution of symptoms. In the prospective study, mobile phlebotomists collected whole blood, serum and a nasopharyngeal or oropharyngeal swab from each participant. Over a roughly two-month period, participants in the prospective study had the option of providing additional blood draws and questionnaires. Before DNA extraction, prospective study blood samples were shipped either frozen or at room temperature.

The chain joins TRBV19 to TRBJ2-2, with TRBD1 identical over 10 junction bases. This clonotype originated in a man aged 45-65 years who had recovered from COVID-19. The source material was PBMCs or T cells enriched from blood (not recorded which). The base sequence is TGTGCCAGTAGTATGGGGTCCGGACAGGGGGATAACCTCGCCGGGGAGCTGTTTTTT. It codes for CASSMGSGQGDNLAGELFF.